This TCR beta chain comes out of a study of molecular identifiers for immune sequencing clone quantification. General observations from the study: In naive cells, clones above 20 RNA copies held under 1% of molecules, whereas in effector cells they held over 98%. Detectable among approximately 930,000 naive cells, according to reports, was Jurkat TCR RNA spiked in from one cell.

The length of the CDR3 is 15 residues. V lost 2 bases, J lost 6 bases, and 16 bases lay in between. CDR1 and CDR2 (germline): SGHTA, FQGTGA. To note about this clonotype: No antigen is known for it.

In TCRdb, the PCR reads were re-called with MiXCR into one record per CDR3 protein. The sample includes 88,000 or so distinct CDR3 sequences, 20% to 25% of them seen just once. It was from approximately 22,000 to 940,000 sorted cells, with 10%, 30% or 50% RNA, that naive CD8 libraries came. The receptor's source is a human donor in good health. Some libraries in this study had Jurkat cell RNA spiked in. The chain employs TRBV7-3 and TRBJ1-1, with D maybe TRBD1 (5 bases). Sequenced input: naive CD8+ T cells from blood, with Jurkat cell RNA spiked in. Documented subset: FACS-sorted CD8+CD4-CCR7+CD45RA+ naive T cells. The CDR3 region is CASSLGAGGAAEAFF. In DNA, the CDR3 is TGTGCCAGCAGCTTAGGAGCAGGAGGGGCGGCTGAAGCTTTCTTT.